This TCR beta chain was recorded in a study of CD8+ T cells in alopecia areata. Study summary: Treated patients received oral tofacitinib, 5 to 10 mg twice daily. Regarding the study as a whole: Between patients, shared TCR sequences were less clear than in mice. This was possibly due in part to HLA diversity in the patient population. An increase in clonality over normal scalp was evident in lesional scalp, especially alopecia totalis/universalis.

Following extraction, RNA underwent reverse transcription to cDNA, which served as the sequencing template. Some clones are missing from TCRdb's copy, which holds only in-frame ones; the method was immunoSEQ multiplex PCR. This sample carries 110,000 to 150,000 clones, roughly 53% of them seen once, and the ten largest clones take 6.4%. As for this clone: No antigen is known for it.

From alopecia areata patients, lesional scalp punch biopsies and peripheral blood were collected. This CDR3 contains 18 residues. The V and J ends lost 3 bases and 1 base, in that order; junction bases with no gene match: 10. Per the germline V gene, CDR1 is LNHDA and CDR2 is SQIVND (reference sequence). The rearrangement links TRBV19 to TRBJ2-2, with 8 positions matching TRBD2. The receptor comes from a human donor with alopecia areata. The specimen comprised CD4+ T cells sorted from blood, sampled at week 0. CDR3 bases: TGTGCCAGTAGTATGTCGCTCGGGCTAGCGGGGAACACCGGGGAGCTGTTTTTT. This codes for CASSMSLGLAGNTGELFF.